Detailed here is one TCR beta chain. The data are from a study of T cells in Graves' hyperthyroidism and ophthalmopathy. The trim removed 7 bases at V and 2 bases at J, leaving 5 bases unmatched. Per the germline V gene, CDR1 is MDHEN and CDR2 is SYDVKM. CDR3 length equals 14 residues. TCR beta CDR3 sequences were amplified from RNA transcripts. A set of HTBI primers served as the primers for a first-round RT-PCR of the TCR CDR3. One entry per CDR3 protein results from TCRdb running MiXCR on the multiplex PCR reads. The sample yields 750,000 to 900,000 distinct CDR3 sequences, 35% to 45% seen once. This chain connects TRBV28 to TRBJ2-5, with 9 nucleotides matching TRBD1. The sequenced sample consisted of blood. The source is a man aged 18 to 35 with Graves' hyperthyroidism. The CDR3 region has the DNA TGTGCCAGCACCTTAGGACAGGGGCAAGAGACCCAGTACTTC. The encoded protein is CASTLGQGQETQYF.